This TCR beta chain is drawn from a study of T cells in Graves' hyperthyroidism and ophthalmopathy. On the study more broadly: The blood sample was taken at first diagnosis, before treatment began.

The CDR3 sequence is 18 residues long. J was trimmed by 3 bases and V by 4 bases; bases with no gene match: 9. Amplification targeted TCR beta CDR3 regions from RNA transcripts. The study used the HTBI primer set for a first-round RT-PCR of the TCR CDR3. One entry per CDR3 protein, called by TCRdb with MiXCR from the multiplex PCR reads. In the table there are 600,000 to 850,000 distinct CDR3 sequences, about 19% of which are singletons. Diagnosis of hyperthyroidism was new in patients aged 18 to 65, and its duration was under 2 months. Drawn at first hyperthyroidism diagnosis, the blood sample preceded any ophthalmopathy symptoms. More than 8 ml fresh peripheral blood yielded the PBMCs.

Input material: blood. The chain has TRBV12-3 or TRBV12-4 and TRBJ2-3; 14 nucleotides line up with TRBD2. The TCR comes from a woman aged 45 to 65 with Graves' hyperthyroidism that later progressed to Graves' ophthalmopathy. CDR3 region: CASSSESTSGGATDTQYF. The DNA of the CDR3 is TGTGCCAGCAGTTCCGAATCGACTAGCGGGGGGGCAACAGATACGCAGTATTTT.